The 31 T cell receptor beta chains presented below share a single source sample, sequenced in a study of tumor-infiltrating lymphocytes in oesophageal squamous cell carcinoma. TCRdb recomputed calls from the PCR reads with MiXCR, one row per CDR3 protein. The data hold approximately 9,700 distinct CDR3 sequences, with roughly three fifths observed a single time. Sequenced: esophageal tumor tissue. The source of these receptors is a male donor with esophageal squamous cell carcinoma.

About this clonotype: This likely comes from a read error, as the CDR3 has no conserved phenylalanine or tryptophan at its end. The DNA is left out, because the CDR3 cannot be placed on it with certainty; the CDR3 is given as TCRdb lists it. The J gene is TRBJ2-3, the V gene TRBV27; the D call of TRBD1 is as the table states it, not checked on the DNA. Germline CDR1 and CDR2: MNHEY and SMNVEV (reference sequence). The CDR3 is 17 residues long, ends included. The CDR3 sequence is CASSLRGRGTMATPSVR.

V usage is TRBV12-3 or TRBV12-4 and J usage is TRBJ1-2, with 9 positions matching TRBD1. After removal of 5 bases from V and 10 bases from J, the junction contained 8 bases not matched to a gene. The CDR3 loop spans 13 amino acids. The CDR3 nucleotides are TGTGCCAGCAGTCTGACAGGGGGTAGAGCCTACACCTTC. This translates into CASSLTGGRAYTF.

The chain employs TRBV14 and TRBJ2-5, with D maybe TRBD2 (6 bases). The J call may be faulty, since TRBJ2-7 better matches the DNA end. The CDR3 has 15 residues. Germline loops: CDR1 SGHDN, CDR2 FVKESK. CDR3 protein: CASSHGTSTYYEQYF. The CDR3 coding sequence is TGTGCCAGCAGCCATGGGACTTCTACCTACTACGAGCAGTACTTC.

The rearrangement joins TRBV7-6 to TRBJ2-5; the D is unclear. The J call is uncertain, as TRBJ2-1 better fits the DNA end. Germline V gene sequence: CDR1 SGHVS, CDR2 FNYEAQ. This CDR3 is 12 amino acids long. The CDR3 nucleotides are TGTGCCAGCAGCTTATGGGGAAGTGAGCAGTTCTTC. Its translation is CASSLWGSEQFF.

The chain carries TRBV7-2 and TRBJ2-3; weak D call: TRBD1 (6 bases). The J call may be wrong; the DNA end is better matched by TRBJ2-5. Germline CDR1 SGHTA, CDR2 FQGNSA. The CDR3 spans 13 residues. CDR3 region: CASSLDRAETQYF. The CDR3 DNA sequence: TGTGCCAGCAGCTTAGACAGGGCAGAGACCCAGTACTTC.

The V and J genes are TRBV7-3 and TRBJ2-3; D is unresolved. The ends were cut back, 2 bases at V and 4 bases at J, with 16 bases in the middle. The CDR3 is 16 residues long. The V gene's germline CDR1 is SGHTA and CDR2 FQGTGA. This CDR3 reads CASSLYGIGDADTQYF. The CDR3 region has the DNA TGTGCCAGCAGCTTATATGGCATTGGGGATGCAGATACGCAGTATTTT.

This chain connects TRBV7-8 to TRBJ2-5, with 9 positions matching TRBD2. The DNA end is more similar to TRBJ2-1, so the J call may be wrong. The V gene's germline CDR1 is SGHVS and CDR2 FQNEAQ. The CDR3 extends over 17 amino acids. In DNA, the CDR3 is TGTGCCAGCAGCCCCCTGCTCCTAGCGGGGTTCTACAATGAGCAGTTCTTC. This gives the protein CASSPLLLAGFYNEQFF.

J is TRBJ2-1 and V is TRBV12-3 or TRBV12-4; D gene unclear. V lost 2 bases and J lost 0, with 2 bases in between. CDR3 length equals 13 residues. CDR3 loop: CASSLSSYNEQFF. The DNA of the CDR3 is TGTGCCAGCAGTTTAAGCTCCTACAATGAGCAGTTCTTC.

The chain has TRBV12-3 or TRBV12-4 and TRBJ2-2, with a weak D call TRBD2 (6 bases). V was cut by 3 bases and J by 6 bases, with 11 bases left in between. This CDR3 region has 14 residues. CDR3 coding DNA: TGTGCCAGCAGTTTTCAGTGGAGGGCCGGGGAGCTGTTTTTT. Protein product: CASSFQWRAGELFF.

This clonotype was picked up one time. The CDR3 region is CASSPRDSSYNEQFF. CDR3 sequence (DNA): TGTGCCAGCAGCCCTAGGGACTCCTCCTACAATGAGCAGTTCTTC. This rearrangement joins TRBV7-9 to TRBJ2-5; TRBD2 might be the D (6 bases). The DNA end is more similar to TRBJ2-1, so the J call may be wrong. CDR1 SEHNR and CDR2 FQNEAQ come from the germline V gene (reference sequence). This CDR3 has 15 residues.

The gene calls are TRBV7-3 and TRBJ2-5, with a possible D match to TRBD2 (5 bases). The closer fit of TRBJ2-1 to the DNA end suggests the J call may be wrong. Germline V gene data show CDR1 as SGHTA and CDR2 as FQGTGA. The CDR3 consists of 14 residues. The CDR3: CASSLTYGVREQFF. The CDR3 DNA reads TGTGCCAGCAGCTTAACGTACGGGGTAAGGGAGCAGTTCTTC.

CDR3 sequence reads: CASSYRTGWETQYF. The CDR3 DNA reads TGTGCCAGCAGCTACCGGACAGGGTGGGAGACCCAGTACTTC. The rearrangement links TRBV14 to TRBJ2-5; TRBD1 aligns across 8 bases. V was pared by 5 bases and J by 5 bases, with 7 bases of the junction left unmatched. The germline V gene has CDR1 SGHDN and CDR2 FVKESK. This CDR3 is 14 amino acids long. The full variable domain, completed using reference TRBV14 and TRBJ2-5, is EAGVTQFPSHSVIEKGQTVTLRCDPISGHDNLYWYRRVMGKEIKFLLHFVKESKQDESGMPNNRFLAERTGGTYSTLKVQPAELEDSGVYFCASSYRTGWETQYFGPGTRLLVL.

The chain couples TRBV10-3 to TRBJ2-1; TRBD1 matches at 12 bases. The J call may be in error: the DNA end matches TRBJ2-7 better. Germline V gives CDR1 ENHRY, CDR2 SYGVKD. The CDR3 has 14 amino acids. The CDR3 reads CAISMGQGANEQYF. DNA of the CDR3: TGTGCCATCAGTATGGGACAGGGGGCGAACGAGCAGTACTTC.

CDR3 bases: TGTGCCAGCAGCTTAGTCCGCGCTAACTATGGCTACACCTTC. The encoded protein is CASSLVRANYGYTF. The chain recombines TRBV7-2 with TRBJ1-2; D gene ambiguous. The CDR3 spans 14 residues. Trimming shortened V by 1 base and J by 0 bases, and 6 bases separated the two germline ends. CDR1 is SGHTA and CDR2 is FQGNSA in the germline V gene.

On this clonotype itself: At one boundary the junction diverges from the germline segment, which might be a read error. The genes are TRBV7-6 and TRBJ2-4, with 9 bases fitting TRBD2. The J call may be incorrect, as the DNA end agrees better with TRBJ2-1. Germline-derived CDR1 and CDR2 are SGHVS and FNYEAQ. CDR3 length equals 15 residues. The CDR3 nucleotides read TGTGCTAGCAGCTTATTTAGCGGGAGTTACAATGAGCAGTTCTTC. It is translated as CASSLFSGSYNEQFF.

The CDR3 nucleotides read TGTGCCAGCTCACGGTCCGGGATACAATCGGAGCTGTTTTTT. It translates to CASSRSGIQSELFF. The V and J genes are TRBV18 and TRBJ2-2; possibly TRBD2 for D (5 bases). Germline V gene sequence: CDR1 KGHSH, CDR2 LQKENI. V lost 4 bases and J 10 bases, leaving 16 bases between the germline ends. The CDR3 sequence is 14 residues long.

This clonotype was recorded once. Since no conserved phenylalanine or tryptophan closes the CDR3, a read error is the likely cause. The limits of the CDR3 on the DNA are not certain, so only TCRdb's listed CDR3 is given. This CDR3 reads CASSLGGTSNEQFFGP. The chain links TRBV7-4 to TRBJ1-6. CDR1 SGHVT and CDR2 SQSDAQ come from the germline V gene. The CDR3 spans 16 residues, counting both ends.

The chain uses TRBV5-5 and TRBJ2-7; D gene unclear. CDR1 SGHKS and CDR2 YYEKEE come from the germline V gene (reference sequence). The CDR3 totals 15 residues. The ends were cut back, 0 bases at V and 0 bases at J, with 10 bases in the middle. The CDR3 bases are TGTGCCAGCAGCTTGGAGTTTACCAGCTCCTACGAGCAGTACTTC. This sequence encodes CASSLEFTSSYEQYF.

This clonotype was found many times. This sequence may be a read error, since a much larger clone differs from it by one base. The chain links TRBV7-9 to TRBJ2-5; the D is unclear. V was clipped by 7 bases and J by 11 bases, with 23 bases between them. Germline lookup yields CDR1 SEHNR and CDR2 FQNEAQ (reference sequence). This CDR3 contains 14 residues. In DNA, the CDR3 is TGTGCCAGCACCCCCGATAGTTCCTACAATGAGCAGTACTTC. Translated, it gives CASTPDSSYNEQYF.

This clonotype was seen more than once but under ten times. The J gene is TRBJ2-5, the V gene TRBV20-1; D is possibly TRBD2 (6 bases). The CDR3 runs 14 residues. CDR1 and CDR2 from the germline V gene are DFQATT and SNEGSKA (reference sequence). V lost 5 bases to trimming and J lost 2 bases, with 15 bases between them. CDR3 protein: CSAAHGTAQETQYF. The CDR3 coding sequence is TGCAGTGCTGCCCACGGGACTGCGCAAGAGACCCAGTACTTC.

This clonotype was picked up many times. The chain employs TRBV20-1 and TRBJ2-5, with a possible D match to TRBD2 (6 bases). The CDR3 contains 15 residues. Germline lookup yields CDR1 DFQATT and CDR2 SNEGSKA (reference sequence). V was clipped by 3 bases and J by 5 bases, with 19 bases between them. The CDR3 reads CSARDLAYGLETQYF. The CDR3 nucleotides read TGCAGTGCTAGGGACCTAGCGTATGGTTTGGAGACCCAGTACTTC.

This clonotype is judged medium-sized. The chain carries TRBV6-1 and TRBJ2-3; D is perhaps TRBD1 (5 bases). Trimming pared 3 bases from V and 7 bases from J, leaving 11 bases between. This CDR3 has 13 amino acids. CDR1 and CDR2 from the germline V gene are MNHNS and SASEGT. The CDR3 coding sequence is TGTGCCAGCAGTGACAGGGCGAGGAATACGCAGTATTTT. Translation: CASSDRARNTQYF.

The gene calls are TRBV7-6 and TRBJ2-3; tentative D call: TRBD2 (5 bases). The CDR3 has 15 amino acids. Trimming shortened V by 4 bases and J by 5 bases, and 16 bases separated the two germline ends. The germline V gene encodes CDR1 SGHVS and CDR2 FNYEAQ. The CDR3 protein is CASSSLGPPVDTQYF. CDR3 DNA sequence: TGTGCCAGCAGCTCACTAGGGCCCCCGGTAGATACGCAGTATTTT.

This rearrangement joins TRBV24-1 to TRBJ2-7, with 15 bases aligning to TRBD2. The assigned J gene may be wrong: the sequence end matches TRBJ2-1 better. Germline assignment: CDR1 KGHDR and CDR2 SFDVKD. The CDR3 extends over 18 amino acids. CDR3 DNA sequence: TGTGCCACCAGTGATTTCTCCGGGACTAGCGGGAGGTACAATGAGCAGTTCTTC. Translated, it gives CATSDFSGTSGRYNEQFF.

The J gene is TRBJ2-5, the V gene TRBV9; 11 positions agree with TRBD2. The tail of the sequence fits TRBJ2-1 better, so the J call may be wrong. The CDR3 contains 18 residues. Germline CDR1 and CDR2: SGDLS and YYNGEE. CDR3 DNA sequence: TGTGCCAGCAGCGCCCGTGGGGGGACTAGCGGAGGCTACAATGAGCAGTTCTTC. It translates to CASSARGGTSGGYNEQFF.

The chain carries TRBV7-2 and TRBJ2-5; D uncertain. The germline gives CDR1 SGHTA, CDR2 FQGNSA. The germline V and J ends were trimmed by 2 bases and 2 bases, with 6 bases remaining between them. This CDR3 is 13 amino acids long. The CDR3 region is CASSLSRQETQYF. In DNA form, the CDR3 reads TGTGCCAGCAGCTTATCCAGGCAAGAGACCCAGTACTTC.

This sequence joins TRBV6-1 and TRBJ2-7; maybe TRBD1 (5 bases). The DNA matches TRBJ1-2 better at its end, which makes the J call doubtful. The V gene's germline CDR1 is MNHNS and CDR2 SASEGT. The CDR3 extends over 17 amino acids. This chain's CDR3 is CASSEDQHGTSGHGYTF. In DNA form, the CDR3 reads TGTGCCAGCAGTGAAGACCAACACGGGACTTCAGGACATGGCTACACCTTC.

V gene TRBV7-2 combines with J gene TRBJ2-7, with D tentatively TRBD1 (6 bases). The V end lost 3 bases, the J end lost 7 bases, and 13 bases lay between the germline ends. In germline, CDR1 is SGHTA, CDR2 FQGNSA. This CDR3 is built from 13 residues. This CDR3 is CASSLSKGDEQYF. The CDR3 DNA sequence: TGTGCCAGCAGCTTGTCCAAGGGGGATGAGCAGTACTTC.

The CDR3 spells CASSLNPGYNEQFF. CDR3 DNA: TGTGCCAGCAGCTTAAATCCGGGGTACAATGAGCAGTTCTTC. This chain uses TRBV7-3 with TRBJ2-7, with a possible D match to TRBD2 (5 bases). Matching the DNA end better, TRBJ2-1 makes the J call doubtful. CDR3 length: 14 residues. CDR1 is SGHTA, CDR2 FQGTGA, per germline.

This clonotype was seen ten or more times. V and J are TRBV2 and TRBJ2-7, with 9 bases fitting TRBD1. Germline V lookup: CDR1 SNHLY, CDR2 FYNNEI. Unmatched junction bases numbered 5, after V lost 9 bases and J lost 2 bases. The CDR3 consists of 13 residues. The CDR3 coding sequence is TGTGCCAGTGGGGACAGGGTAGCCTACGAGCAGTACTTC. The encoded protein is CASGDRVAYEQYF.

By sample fraction, this clonotype is large. This CDR3 reads CATSDNSANYNEQFF. CDR3 DNA sequence: TGTGCCACCAGTGATAATAGCGCGAACTACAATGAGCAGTTCTTC. The chain uses TRBV24-1 and TRBJ2-1, with D possibly being TRBD2 (5 bases). V was cut by 3 bases and J by 3 bases, with 11 bases left in between. The CDR3 length is 15 residues. Germline CDR1 reads KGHDR; CDR2 reads SFDVKD.